This T cell receptor (beta chain) was identified during a study of vaccination effects on CD4 cells after COVID-19 (dated by TCRdb to between 2021 and 2024). Concerning the study at large: Participants received two doses of either the BNT162b2 or the mRNA-1273 mRNA SARS-CoV-2 vaccine. The study compared SARS-CoV-2 spike-specific CD4+ TCR repertoires before and after mRNA vaccination in COVID-19 convalescent patients and infection-naive vaccine recipients. Altogether, about 10 COVID-19 convalescent patients and a few SARS-CoV-2-naive healthy vaccine recipients made up the full study. In the study, cultures from other donors were sequenced using the Oncomine TCR Beta short-read assay on an Illumina iSeq 100.

On this clone: Its cognate antigen has yet to be identified. Nothing much larger sits one base from this clone, and base qualities are not available.

The library came from the immunoSEQ multiplex PCR assay. TCR beta CDR3 sequencing was performed on DNA from the cultured, isolated CD4+ T cells. The original methods were these. Non-productive TCR sequences were removed, reads were trimmed to the CDR3 region, and CDR3s of at least 7 amino acids were retained. Antigen-specific clonotypes were identified using the MANAFEST web app by comparison of expansion in peptide wells against reference cultures. To be called positive, a clone needed expansion at FDR<0.05 compared with the reference and with all other wells, an odds ratio greater than 5, and a frequency greater than 0.1% in two replicate wells. A clonotype was defined as cross-reactive if the clonotype was significantly expanded both in SARS-CoV-2 spike wells and in at least one common cold coronavirus spike condition. CDR3 similarity was assessed by Levenshtein distance using the stringdist R package, and unrooted trees were constructed with ape in R 3.6.1. The clones in this table, taken by TCRdb from immuneACCESS, are in-frame only. Not every clone is retained; where verified, under half of the shortfall comes from an unresolved V gene, and the cause of the rest is unknown. The DNA was the basis for D and trimming; V, J and clone size are from that table. For this sample the table gives tens of thousands of clones, of which around 70% were detected only once. The top ten clones comprise about 28% of the sample.

The germline V gene provides CDR1 SNHLY and CDR2 FYNNEI. V loses 1 base, J loses 6 bases, and the germline ends lie 15 bases apart. The CDR3 spans 16 residues, from the cysteine through the phenylalanine. Of all the DNA, just the CDR3 is kept, 48 bases in frame from base 1. The ViraFEST assay stimulated PBMC with viral peptide pools and then used TCR sequencing to identify antigen-specific CD4+ T cell clonotypes by expansion. After around 10 days of culture, CD4+ T cells were isolated with the EasySep CD4+ T cell isolation kit. The absence of prior SARS-CoV-2 infection in healthy vaccine recipients was confirmed by negative nucleocapsid antibodies before and after vaccination. Each well held fewer than 2.5 million PBMC cultured in IMDM containing approximately 5.3% human AB serum, roughly 9.6 IU/ml IL-2 and gentamicin, along with roughly 10 ug/ml peptides. On days 3 and 7, half of the culture medium was replaced with fresh IL-2-containing medium. Unless noted otherwise, every peptide stimulation condition was cultured in triplicate wells. PBMC were separated from whole blood using Ficoll-Paque Plus gradient centrifugation and were then either cryopreserved at -140C or used fresh. Overlapping peptide pools spanned the spike proteins of SARS-CoV-2 and the common cold coronaviruses HCoV-NL63, HCoV-OC43 and HCoV-229E. The QIAamp micro DNA kit was used to extract genomic DNA from the cultured CD4+ T cells.

Here is what the overall study found, with its caveats: In healthy vaccine recipients, vaccine-induced clones were almost all SARS-CoV-2 mono-reactive, with only 1 of 255 being cross-reactive with common cold coronaviruses. Both infection-induced and vaccine-induced clones contracted markedly at late post-vaccination timepoints, which is consistent with waning T cell responses. Only a small number of convalescent patients were included, and no early post-infection timepoints were available, which limited the study.

The sequences come from CD4+ T cells from PBMCs cultured with HCoV-OC43 spike peptides, collected before COVID-19 vaccination. The sample's cell subset or site label, in plain terms: HCoV-OC43 spike overlapping peptide pool stimulation. This clonotype was obtained from a human donor who received a COVID-19 vaccine. The chain is made from TRBV2 and TRBJ1-4, with no confidently assigned D gene. This receptor carries the CDR3 CASSEGAGRKDEKLFF. The sequenced DNA: TGTGCCAGCAGTGAAGGGGCGGGAAGGAAGGATGAAAAACTGTTTTTT.